Below, 22 T cell receptor beta chains from the same sample are listed, as sequenced in a study of control samples from healthy donors and cancer patients. Using immunoSEQ multiplex PCR, the repertoire was profiled, and TCRdb retains in-frame clones only, with some absent. The repertoire holds fewer than 200,000 clones, with about 92% as singletons. The specimen was blood. The source is a young man in good health.

A single count supports this clone. The chain is built from TRBV7-9 and TRBJ1-1; tentatively, D is TRBD1 (6 bases). The CDR3 is made up of 14 amino acids. Trimming left V 5 bases short and J 3 bases short, with 13 bases between. Germline V CDR1 and CDR2: SEHNR, FQNEAQ (reference sequence). The CDR3: CASSPGQWDTEAFF. In nucleotides, the CDR3 is TGTGCCAGCAGCCCCGGACAGTGGGACACTGAAGCTTTCTTT. The whole variable domain, remainder taken from reference TRBV7-9 and TRBJ1-1, is DTGVSQNPRHKITKRGQNVTFRCDPISEHNRLYWYRQTLGQGPEFLTYFQNEAQLEKSRLLSDRFSAERPKGSFSTLEIQRTEQGDSAMYLCASSPGQWDTEAFFGQGTRLTVV.

V gene TRBV7-7 combines with J gene TRBJ1-1, with 7 positions matching TRBD1. The CDR3 length is 14 residues. V gave up 3 bases and J gave up 6 bases; unmatched junction bases: 7. Germline-derived CDR1 and CDR2 are SSHAT and FNYEAQ (reference sequence). DNA for the CDR3: TGTGCCAGCAGCTTGGACAGGTCCGTGTCTGAAGCTTTCTTT. Translating it yields CASSLDRSVSEAFF.

This clone was seen only once. The V and J genes are TRBV28 and TRBJ2-7, with TRBD2 matching over 10 bases. Germline assignment: CDR1 MDHEN and CDR2 SYDVKM. Trimming cost V 6 bases and J 5 bases; bases outside gene matches: 7. The CDR3 length is 14 residues. The CDR3 DNA reads as TGTGCCAGCAGCCAGACTAGCGGGTACAACGAGCAGTACTTC. Its translation: CASSQTSGYNEQYF.

The sample holds one count of this clone. The J gene is TRBJ2-1, the V gene TRBV28; 8 bases map to TRBD1. Germline V lookup: CDR1 MDHEN, CDR2 SYDVKM. This CDR3 has 16 residues. V dropped 1 base and J dropped 5; count of bases not matched to a gene: 7. DNA for the CDR3: TGTGCCAGCAGTTTATCCGGACAGGGCCGGAACAATGAGCAGTTCTTC. Translated: CASSLSGQGRNNEQFF.

V is TRBV9 and J is TRBJ1-3; D uncertain. The V end was cut by 1 base, the J end by 1 base, with 9 bases between. Germline V gene sequence: CDR1 SGDLS, CDR2 YYNGEE. This CDR3 spans 15 amino acids. CDR3 residues: CASSVYASSGNTIYF. CDR3 nucleotide sequence: TGTGCCAGCAGCGTATATGCGTCATCTGGAAACACCATATATTTT.

The CDR3 sequence is CASSYQGNYKNIQYF. The CDR3 coding sequence is TGTGCCAGCAGCTATCAGGGGAACTATAAAAACATTCAGTACTTC. The chain carries TRBV28 and TRBJ2-4; TRBD1 might be the D (6 bases). The ends were cut back, 6 bases at V and 4 bases at J, with 16 bases in the middle. This CDR3 contains 15 residues. Germline CDR1 reads MDHEN; CDR2 reads SYDVKM.

This chain's CDR3 is CASSTTAKQETQYF. The CDR3 DNA reads as TGTGCCAGCAGCACGACGGCTAAGCAAGAGACCCAGTACTTC. J is TRBJ2-5 and V is TRBV9; D unclear. Germline-derived CDR1 and CDR2 are SGDLS and YYNGEE. The CDR3 extends over 14 amino acids. With 4 bases removed from V and 2 bases from J, the gap between germline ends came to 12 bases.

The rearrangement joins TRBV5-6 to TRBJ1-2; D may be TRBD1 (5 bases). Germline values: CDR1 SGHDT, CDR2 YYEEEE. Between the trimmed V and J ends, which lost 5 bases and 4 bases, there was a span of 15 bases. CDR3 size: 14 residues. The CDR3 coding sequence is TGTGCCAGCAGTCCGTCCAGGGTAGCCTATGGCTACACCTTC. Translation: CASSPSRVAYGYTF. Together with reference TRBV5-6 and TRBJ1-2, the CDR3 gives the full variable domain: DAGVTQSPTHLIKTRGQQVTLRCSPKSGHDTVSWYQQALGQGPQFIFQYYEEEERQRGNFPDRFSGHQFPNYSSELNVNALLLGDSALYLCASSPSRVAYGYTFGSGTRLTVV.

The rearrangement uses TRBV6-1 and TRBJ1-4, with 8 bases fitting TRBD1. The CDR3 contains 15 residues. Per the germline V gene, CDR1 is MNHNS and CDR2 is SASEGT. V shed 0 bases and J 8 bases; nucleotides not matched to a gene: 5. CDR3 in amino acids: CASSEARRGREKLFF. The CDR3 DNA is TGTGCCAGCAGTGAAGCGCGCAGGGGGCGAGAAAAACTGTTTTTT.

V is TRBV28 and J is TRBJ1-1; TRBD1 might be the D (6 bases). Trimming removed 4 bases at V and 0 bases at J, with 12 bases between. CDR1 and CDR2 from the germline V gene are MDHEN and SYDVKM. The length of the CDR3 is 15 residues. The CDR3 sequence is CASSSQGLMNTEAFF. CDR3 sequence (DNA): TGTGCCAGCAGTTCCCAGGGGTTAATGAACACTGAAGCTTTCTTT.

In this sample, this clone turned up once. The rearrangement uses TRBV7-9 and TRBJ2-7, with 9 bases lining up with TRBD1. Germline V CDR1 and CDR2: SEHNR, FQNEAQ (reference sequence). This CDR3 spans 14 amino acids. V trimming: 3 bases; J trimming: 2 bases; junction bases outside the gene matches: 2. CDR3 in amino acids: CASSFGTGTYEQYF. CDR3 nucleotides: TGTGCCAGCAGCTTTGGGACAGGGACCTACGAGCAGTACTTC. Full variable domain (missing parts from reference TRBV7-9 and TRBJ2-7): DTGVSQNPRHKITKRGQNVTFRCDPISEHNRLYWYRQTLGQGPEFLTYFQNEAQLEKSRLLSDRFSAERPKGSFSTLEIQRTEQGDSAMYLCASSFGTGTYEQYFGPGTRLTVT.

V usage is TRBV5-6 and J usage is TRBJ2-5, with TRBD2 matching 12 bases. The CDR3 totals 17 residues. Per germline, CDR1 SGHDT and CDR2 YYEEEE. J lost 0 bases, V lost 3 bases, and 6 bases had no gene match. CDR3 nucleotide sequence: TGTGCCAGCAGCTCATGGACTAGCGGGACGTACCAAGAGACCCAGTACTTC. Protein: CASSSWTSGTYQETQYF.

This chain links TRBV5-1 with TRBJ1-2, with D possibly TRBD1 on 6 matching bases. The CDR3 contains 18 residues. Between the trimmed V and J ends, which lost 4 bases and 1 base, there was a span of 23 bases. The germline gives CDR1 SGHRS, CDR2 YFSETQ. CDR3 nucleotide sequence: TGCGCCAGCAGCCCAACCCCTGGGGGGGGCCTAAATAACTATGGCTACACCTTC. This codes for CASSPTPGGGLNNYGYTF.

This sequence joins TRBV4-1 and TRBJ1-3, with D perhaps matching TRBD1 (6 bases). V lost 1 base and J lost 4, with 11 bases in between. Germline assignment: CDR1 MGHRA and CDR2 YSYEKL. This CDR3 is built from 15 residues. CDR3 amino acids: CASSQAGTPGNTIYF. The CDR3 DNA follows: TGCGCCAGCAGCCAAGCGGGGACACCCGGAAACACCATATATTTT.

This clone was seen a few times. V is TRBV27 and J is TRBJ2-7; 8 bases line up with TRBD1. The J segment lost 3 bases and the V segment lost 5 bases, leaving 9 bases of the junction unmatched. There are 15 residues in the CDR3. Germline V lookup: CDR1 MNHEY, CDR2 SMNVEV (reference sequence). The CDR3 is CASSVRTGSFYEQYF. In DNA form, the CDR3 reads TGTGCCAGCAGTGTCCGGACAGGGTCATTCTACGAGCAGTACTTC.

This clone was counted once. This rearrangement joins TRBV18 to TRBJ2-7, with D possibly being TRBD1 (7 bases). V lost 2 bases, J lost 2 bases, and 16 bases lay in between. The CDR3 loop spans 16 amino acids. Germline loops: CDR1 KGHSH, CDR2 LQKENI. The CDR3: CASSPAGGRSPYEQYF. The CDR3 DNA reads as TGTGCCAGCTCACCAGCAGGGGGGCGCAGTCCCTACGAGCAGTACTTC.

The chain uses TRBV28 and TRBJ1-5; 7 bases map to TRBD1. Germline V gene sequence: CDR1 MDHEN, CDR2 SYDVKM. The CDR3 consists of 14 residues. Trimming removed 6 bases from V and 5 bases from J; junction bases left unmatched: 7. The CDR3, as DNA: TGTGCCAGCAGCTACAGGGGCCCCCATCAGCCCCAGCATTTT. Residues: CASSYRGPHQPQHF. The variable domain in full, completed from reference TRBV28 and TRBJ1-5, reads DVKVTQSSRYLVKRTGEKVFLECVQDMDHENMFWYRQDPGLGLRLIYFSYDVKMKEKGDIPEGYSVSREKKERFSLILESASTNQTSMYLCASSYRGPHQPQHFGDGTRLSIL.

The gene calls are TRBV5-8 and TRBJ1-1, with D unclear. V was trimmed by 0 bases and J by 0 bases, leaving 9 bases between them. The V gene's germline CDR1 is SGHTS and CDR2 YDEGEE. This CDR3 region has 15 residues. Written as DNA, the CDR3 is TGTGCCAGCAGCTTGGACCCTACACTGAACACTGAAGCTTTCTTT. Translating gives CASSLDPTLNTEAFF. Drawing the rest from reference TRBV5-8 and TRBJ1-1, the complete variable domain is EAGVTQSPTHLIKTRGQQATLRCSPISGHTSVYWYQQALGLGLQFLLWYDEGEERNRGNFPPRFSGRQFPNYSSELNVNALELEDSALYLCASSLDPTLNTEAFFGQGTRLTVV.

Of note for this clone: This sample includes further DNA sequences coding for the same CDR3. This chain uses TRBV6-5 with TRBJ1-5; TRBD1 aligns across 9 bases. Germline V gives CDR1 MNHEY, CDR2 SVGAGI. The length of the CDR3 is 14 residues. With V trimmed by 8 bases and J by 5 bases, 7 bases remained unmatched. This CDR3 reads CASRRTGVDQPQHF. DNA of the CDR3: TGTGCCAGCCGTCGGACAGGGGTCGATCAGCCCCAGCATTTT.

This chain links TRBV27 with TRBJ2-3; perhaps TRBD1 as D (5 bases). CDR3 size: 14 residues. V was pared by 4 bases and J by 5 bases, with 13 bases between. Germline CDR1 reads MNHEY; CDR2 reads SMNVEV (reference sequence). CDR3 sequence (DNA): TGTGCCAGCAGTTGGGCCCCAAGGGGAGATACGCAGTATTTT. Protein sequence: CASSWAPRGDTQYF.

This sequence joins TRBV27 and TRBJ2-3; TRBD2 is a possible D gene (5 bases). V gave up 5 bases and J gave up 0 bases, with 6 bases separating them. CDR1 is MNHEY and CDR2 is SMNVEV in the germline V gene (reference sequence). This CDR3 region has 13 residues. The CDR3 DNA follows: TGTGCCAGCAGTCGGGGAAGCACAGATACGCAGTATTTT. Amino acids: CASSRGSTDTQYF.

This clone has a single count. V is TRBV20-1 and J is TRBJ2-7, with 8 positions matching TRBD2. Germline V CDR1 and CDR2: DFQATT, SNEGSKA (reference sequence). The V gene end was trimmed by 3 bases and the J gene end by 2 bases; junction bases not matched to a gene: 9. The CDR3 sequence is 15 residues long. The CDR3 region is CSASLLREVTYEQYF. The CDR3 nucleotides read TGCAGTGCTAGTCTATTGCGGGAGGTCACCTACGAGCAGTACTTC.